The 13 T cell receptor beta chains presented below share a single source sample, sequenced in a study of blood T cell repertoires in COVID-19. TCRdb's copy holds only in-frame clones and misses some; the assay was immunoSEQ multiplex PCR. In the table there are about 250,000 clones, nearly 90% of which are singletons. Specimen: peripheral blood. These receptors originate from a woman aged 60-75 years with COVID-19, enrolled during active disease.

This rearrangement joins TRBV19 to TRBJ2-5, with TRBD1 matching 7 bases. The CDR3 is 14 residues long. The germline V gene encodes CDR1 LNHDA and CDR2 SQIVND (reference sequence). The V segment lost 5 bases and the J segment 7 bases; nucleotides outside the gene matches: 10. CDR3 nucleotide sequence: TGTGCCAGTAGTGTGACAGGGACCAGCGGGACCCAGTACTTC. As protein: CASSVTGTSGTQYF.

The gene calls are TRBV15 and TRBJ1-1, with D unresolved. Trimming took off 0 bases at V and 3 bases at J, with 20 bases between the two ends. The length of the CDR3 is 18 residues. Germline values: CDR1 LNHNV, CDR2 YYDKDF (reference sequence). CDR3 sequence: CATSRDSVIRRVDTEAFF. The CDR3 nucleotides read TGTGCCACCAGCAGAGATTCCGTTATCAGGCGTGTGGACACTGAAGCTTTCTTT. Combining the CDR3 with reference TRBV15 and TRBJ1-1 gives the whole variable domain DAMVIQNPRYQVTQFGKPVTLSCSQTLNHNVMYWYQQKSSQAPKLLFHYYDKDFNNEADTPDNFQSRRPNTSFCFLDIRSPGLGDTAMYLCATSRDSVIRRVDTEAFFGQGTRLTVV.

The rearrangement joins TRBV5-4 to TRBJ1-6; a weak D match, TRBD1 (5 bases). Germline V gene data show CDR1 as SGHNT and CDR2 as YYREEE (reference sequence). Trimming took off 4 bases at V and 5 bases at J, with 13 bases between the two ends. The CDR3 consists of 15 residues. CDR3 loop: CASSVAGGNNSPLHF. The CDR3 bases are TGTGCCAGCAGCGTCGCCGGGGGTAATAATTCACCCCTCCACTTT.

This chain uses TRBV7-9 with TRBJ1-2; unclear D gene. Germline V gene lookup returns CDR1 SEHNR and CDR2 FQNEAQ (reference sequence). The CDR3 has 14 residues. V lost 5 bases and J lost 8, with 18 bases in between. The CDR3 is CASSDRRQAGGYTF. Written as DNA, the CDR3 is TGTGCCAGCAGCGACCGCCGCCAGGCGGGAGGCTACACCTTC.

The rearrangement links TRBV7-6 to TRBJ2-7; TRBD1 matches at 11 bases. Trimming at V came to 5 bases and at J to 4 bases, leaving 7 bases not matched to a gene. This CDR3 spans 15 amino acids. Per germline, CDR1 SGHVS and CDR2 FNYEAQ. The CDR3 DNA reads as TGTGCCAGCAGCCGCCCCGGGACAGGGGGTTACGAGCAGTACTTC. Its translation is CASSRPGTGGYEQYF.

This rearrangement joins TRBV19 to TRBJ2-1; unclear D gene. V gave up 7 bases and J gave up 4 bases, with 11 bases separating them. The germline V gene has CDR1 LNHDA and CDR2 SQIVND (reference sequence). This CDR3 contains 13 residues. The CDR3 region is CASTGTVYNEQFF. Here the CDR3 DNA reads TGTGCCAGTACCGGTACCGTATACAATGAGCAGTTCTTC.

The table lists this clone with a count of one. The V gene is TRBV30, the J gene TRBJ2-7, with 7 positions matching TRBD2. CDR1 GTSNPN and CDR2 SVGIG come from the germline V gene (reference sequence). The junction had 10 bases not matched to a gene; V was cut back by 2 bases and J by 6 bases. The CDR3 totals 14 residues. The CDR3 coding sequence is TGTGCCTGGAGTACTAGCGCGACAATGGGCGAGCAGTACTTC. It is translated as CAWSTSATMGEQYF.

V is TRBV19 and J is TRBJ1-5; D not certain. V dropped 3 bases and J dropped 4 bases, with 7 bases sitting between them. Germline loops: CDR1 LNHDA, CDR2 SQIVND (reference sequence). This CDR3 is built from 13 residues. CDR3 in DNA: TGTGCCAGTAGTATCGGTCCAAATCAGCCCCAGCATTTT. This translates into CASSIGPNQPQHF.

The genes are TRBV28 and TRBJ1-1; 7 nucleotides align to TRBD1. This CDR3 has 14 amino acids. Germline V gene sequence: CDR1 MDHEN, CDR2 SYDVKM. V lost 6 bases to trimming and J lost 3 bases; unmatched junction nucleotides: 7. CDR3 region: CASRTPQGDTEAFF. For the CDR3, the DNA is TGTGCCAGCAGGACCCCTCAGGGGGACACTGAAGCTTTCTTT. Drawing the rest from reference TRBV28 and TRBJ1-1, the complete variable domain is DVKVTQSSRYLVKRTGEKVFLECVQDMDHENMFWYRQDPGLGLRLIYFSYDVKMKEKGDIPEGYSVSREKKERFSLILESASTNQTSMYLCASRTPQGDTEAFFGQGTRLTVV.

The rearrangement joins TRBV6-5 to TRBJ1-3; weak D call: TRBD1 (5 bases). The germline V gene encodes CDR1 MNHEY and CDR2 SVGAGI. The V and J ends lost 4 bases and 2 bases respectively, with 9 bases between them. The CDR3 runs 14 residues. CDR3 residues: CASSLARAGNTIYF. The DNA for the CDR3 is TGTGCCAGCAGTTTGGCCAGGGCTGGAAACACCATATATTTT.

On this clone itself: Sequence at one end of the junction differs from germline and may be a read error. The chain uses TRBV5-4 and TRBJ2-7; 9 bases align to TRBD1. Germline-derived CDR1 and CDR2 are SGHNT and YYREEE (reference sequence). The CDR3 runs 15 residues. The DNA for the CDR3 is TGTGCCACCAGCTTGGGTGGACAGGGGCTCTACGAGCAGTACTTC. Translation: CATSLGGQGLYEQYF.

The CDR3 here is CASSLQLGGTGGANEAFF. CDR3 in DNA: TGTGCCAGCAGCTTACAGCTAGGTGGGACAGGGGGCGCGAATGAAGCTTTCTTT. The chain employs TRBV7-6 and TRBJ1-1; TRBD1 matches 12 bases. Germline CDR1 and CDR2: SGHVS and FNYEAQ. V lost 2 bases and J lost 7; bases outside the gene matches: 14. The CDR3 totals 18 residues.

The chain joins TRBV5-5 to TRBJ2-7; no clear D gene. In germline, CDR1 is SGHKS, CDR2 YYEKEE (reference sequence). The CDR3 is made up of 14 amino acids. The V end was cut by 1 base, the J end by 1 base, with 9 bases between. CDR3 amino acids: CASSLLTVSYEQYF. CDR3 nucleotides: TGTGCCAGCAGCTTGCTCACAGTTTCCTACGAGCAGTACTTC.